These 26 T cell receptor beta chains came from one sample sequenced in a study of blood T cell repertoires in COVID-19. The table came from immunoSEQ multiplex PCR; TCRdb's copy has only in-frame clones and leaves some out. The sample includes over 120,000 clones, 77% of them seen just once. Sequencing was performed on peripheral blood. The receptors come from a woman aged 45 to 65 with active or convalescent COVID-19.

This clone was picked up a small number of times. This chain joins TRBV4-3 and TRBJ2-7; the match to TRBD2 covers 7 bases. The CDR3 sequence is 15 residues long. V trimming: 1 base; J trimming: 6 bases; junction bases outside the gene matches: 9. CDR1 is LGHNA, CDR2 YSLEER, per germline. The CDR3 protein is CASSQGPGGVGEQYF. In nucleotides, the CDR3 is TGCGCCAGCAGCCAAGGCCCGGGGGGAGTCGGCGAGCAGTACTTC.

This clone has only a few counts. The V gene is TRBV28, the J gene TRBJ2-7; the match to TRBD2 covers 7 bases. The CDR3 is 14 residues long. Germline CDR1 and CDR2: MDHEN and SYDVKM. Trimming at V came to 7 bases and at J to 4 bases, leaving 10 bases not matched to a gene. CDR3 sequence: CASTPGGSGYEQYF. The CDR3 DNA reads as TGTGCCAGCACCCCCGGCGGGAGTGGGTACGAGCAGTACTTC.

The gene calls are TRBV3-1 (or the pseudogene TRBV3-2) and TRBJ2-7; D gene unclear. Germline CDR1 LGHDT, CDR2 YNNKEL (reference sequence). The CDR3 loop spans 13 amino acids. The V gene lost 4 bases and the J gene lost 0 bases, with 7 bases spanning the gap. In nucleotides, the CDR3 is TGTGCCAGCAGCCCATCCGGCTCCTACGAGCAGTACTTC. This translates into CASSPSGSYEQYF.

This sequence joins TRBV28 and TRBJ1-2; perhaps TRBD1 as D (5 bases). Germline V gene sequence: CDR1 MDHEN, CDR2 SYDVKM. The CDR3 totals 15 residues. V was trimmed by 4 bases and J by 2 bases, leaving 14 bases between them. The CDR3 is CASSWGDGSNYGYTF. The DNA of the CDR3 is TGTGCCAGCAGTTGGGGCGACGGGTCCAACTATGGCTACACCTTC.

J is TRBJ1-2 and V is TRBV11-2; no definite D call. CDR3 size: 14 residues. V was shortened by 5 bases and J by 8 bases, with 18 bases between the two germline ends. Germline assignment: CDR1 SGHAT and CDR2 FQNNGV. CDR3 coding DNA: TGTGCCAGCAGCCCGGGAAGAGACATTTTAGGCTACACCTTC. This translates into CASSPGRDILGYTF.

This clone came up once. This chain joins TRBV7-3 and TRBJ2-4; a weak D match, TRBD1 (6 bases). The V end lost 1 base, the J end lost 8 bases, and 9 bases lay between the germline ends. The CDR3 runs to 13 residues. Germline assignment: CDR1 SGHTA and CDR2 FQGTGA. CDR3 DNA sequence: TGTGCCAGCAGCTTAAGCAGGACAGACATTCAGTACTTC. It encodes CASSLSRTDIQYF.

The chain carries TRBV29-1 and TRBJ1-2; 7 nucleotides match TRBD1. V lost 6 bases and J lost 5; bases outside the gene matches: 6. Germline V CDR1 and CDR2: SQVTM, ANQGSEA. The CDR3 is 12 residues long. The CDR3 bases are TGCAGCGTGACTCCACAGGGGTATGGCTACACCTTC. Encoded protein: CSVTPQGYGYTF.

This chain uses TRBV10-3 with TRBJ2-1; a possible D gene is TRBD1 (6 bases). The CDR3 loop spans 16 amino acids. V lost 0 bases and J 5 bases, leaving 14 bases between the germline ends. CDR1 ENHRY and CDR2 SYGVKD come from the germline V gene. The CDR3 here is CAISESQGIKNNEQFF. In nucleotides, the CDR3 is TGTGCCATCAGTGAGTCTCAGGGGATAAAAAACAATGAGCAGTTCTTC.

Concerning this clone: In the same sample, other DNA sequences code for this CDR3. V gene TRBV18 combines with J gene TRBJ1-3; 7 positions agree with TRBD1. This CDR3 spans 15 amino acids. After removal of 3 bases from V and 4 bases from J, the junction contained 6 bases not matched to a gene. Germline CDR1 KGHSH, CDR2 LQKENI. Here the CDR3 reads CASSPQTGSGNTIYF. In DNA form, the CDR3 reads TGTGCCAGCTCACCCCAGACAGGGTCAGGAAACACCATATATTTT. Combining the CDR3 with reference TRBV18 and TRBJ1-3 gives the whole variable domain NAGVMQNPRHLVRRRGQEARLRCSPMKGHSHVYWYRQLPEEGLKFMVYLQKENIIDESGMPKERFSAEFPKEGPSILRIQQVVRGDSAAYFCASSPQTGSGNTIYFGEGSWLTVV.

CDR3 in DNA: TGTGCCAGCAGTGGGAACAGGGGATACGGGGAGCTGTTTTTT. It specifies CASSGNRGYGELFF. The rearrangement joins TRBV11-2 to TRBJ2-2; 7 bases line up with TRBD1. The J segment lost 7 bases and the V segment lost 6 bases, leaving 8 bases of the junction unmatched. This CDR3 comprises 14 residues. CDR1 and CDR2 (germline): SGHAT, FQNNGV.

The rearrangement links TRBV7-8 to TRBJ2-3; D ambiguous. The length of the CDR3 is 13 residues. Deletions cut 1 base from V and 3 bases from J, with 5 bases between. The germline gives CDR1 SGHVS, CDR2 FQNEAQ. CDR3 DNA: TGTGCCAGCAGCTTAGAGCAAACAGATACGCAGTATTTT. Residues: CASSLEQTDTQYF.

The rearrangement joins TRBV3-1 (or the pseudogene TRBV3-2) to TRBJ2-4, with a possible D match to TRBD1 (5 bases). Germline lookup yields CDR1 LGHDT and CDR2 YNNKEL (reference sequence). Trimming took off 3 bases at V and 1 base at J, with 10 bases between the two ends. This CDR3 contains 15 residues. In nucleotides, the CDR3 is TGTGCCAGCAGCCATGGGGCGCAGGCCAAAAACATTCAGTACTTC. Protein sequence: CASSHGAQAKNIQYF.

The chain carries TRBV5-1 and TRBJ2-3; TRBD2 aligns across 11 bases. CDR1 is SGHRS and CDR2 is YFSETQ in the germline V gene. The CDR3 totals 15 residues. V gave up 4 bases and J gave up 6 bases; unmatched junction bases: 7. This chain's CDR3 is CASSPTSGSSDTQYF. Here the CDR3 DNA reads TGCGCCAGCAGCCCCACTAGCGGGAGCAGCGATACGCAGTATTTT.

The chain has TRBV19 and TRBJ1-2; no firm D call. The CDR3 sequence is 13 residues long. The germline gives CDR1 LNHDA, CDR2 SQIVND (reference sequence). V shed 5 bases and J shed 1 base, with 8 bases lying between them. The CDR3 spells CASSLLYNYGYTF. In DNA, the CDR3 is TGTGCCAGTAGTCTTCTATATAACTATGGCTACACCTTC.

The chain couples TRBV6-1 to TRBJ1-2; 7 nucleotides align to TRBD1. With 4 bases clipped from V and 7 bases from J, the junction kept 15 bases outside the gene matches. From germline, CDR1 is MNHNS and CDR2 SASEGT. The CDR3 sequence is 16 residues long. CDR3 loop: CASSGAGGRVSSGYTF. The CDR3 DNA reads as TGTGCCAGCAGTGGGGCAGGGGGACGGGTTTCCTCTGGCTACACCTTC.

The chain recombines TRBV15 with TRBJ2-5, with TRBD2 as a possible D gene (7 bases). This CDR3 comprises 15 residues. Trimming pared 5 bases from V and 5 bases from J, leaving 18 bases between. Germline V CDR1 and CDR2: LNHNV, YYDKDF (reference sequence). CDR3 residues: CATSFNPGGGETQYF. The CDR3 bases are TGTGCCACCAGCTTTAACCCGGGGGGCGGGGAGACCCAGTACTTC. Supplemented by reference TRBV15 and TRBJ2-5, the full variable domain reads DAMVIQNPRYQVTQFGKPVTLSCSQTLNHNVMYWYQQKSSQAPKLLFHYYDKDFNNEADTPDNFQSRRPNTSFCFLDIRSPGLGDTAMYLCATSFNPGGGETQYFGPGTRLLVL.

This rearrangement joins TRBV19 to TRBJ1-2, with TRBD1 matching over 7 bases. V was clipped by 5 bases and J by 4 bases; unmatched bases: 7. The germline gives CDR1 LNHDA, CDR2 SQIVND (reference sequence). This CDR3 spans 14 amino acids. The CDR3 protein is CASSATGWTYGYTF. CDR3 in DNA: TGTGCCAGTAGTGCGACAGGGTGGACCTATGGCTACACCTTC.

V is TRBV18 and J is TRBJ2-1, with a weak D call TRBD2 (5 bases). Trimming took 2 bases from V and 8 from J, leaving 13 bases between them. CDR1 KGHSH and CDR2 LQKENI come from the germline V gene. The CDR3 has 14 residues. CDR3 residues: CASSPRGLRDEQFF. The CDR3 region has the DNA TGTGCCAGCTCACCAAGAGGGTTACGCGATGAGCAGTTCTTC.

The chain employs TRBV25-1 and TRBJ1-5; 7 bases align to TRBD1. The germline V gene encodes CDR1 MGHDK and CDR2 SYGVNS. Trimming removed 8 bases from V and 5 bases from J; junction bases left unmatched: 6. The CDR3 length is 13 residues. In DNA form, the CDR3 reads TGTGCCAGCGAAGGACAGGAACATCAGCCCCAGCATTTT. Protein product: CASEGQEHQPQHF.

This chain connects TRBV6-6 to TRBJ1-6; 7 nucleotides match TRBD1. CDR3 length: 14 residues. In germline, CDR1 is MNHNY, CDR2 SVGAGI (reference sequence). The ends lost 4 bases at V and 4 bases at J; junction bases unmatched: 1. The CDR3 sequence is CASSWGQYNSPLHF. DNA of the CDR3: TGTGCCAGCAGTTGGGGACAGTATAATTCACCCCTCCACTTT.

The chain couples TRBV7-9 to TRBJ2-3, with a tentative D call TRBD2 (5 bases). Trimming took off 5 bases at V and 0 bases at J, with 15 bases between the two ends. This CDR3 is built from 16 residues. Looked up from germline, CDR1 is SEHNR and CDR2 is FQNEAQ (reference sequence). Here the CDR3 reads CASSPRSSGSTDTQYF. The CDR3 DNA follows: TGTGCCAGCAGCCCCCGATCGAGCGGTAGCACAGATACGCAGTATTTT.

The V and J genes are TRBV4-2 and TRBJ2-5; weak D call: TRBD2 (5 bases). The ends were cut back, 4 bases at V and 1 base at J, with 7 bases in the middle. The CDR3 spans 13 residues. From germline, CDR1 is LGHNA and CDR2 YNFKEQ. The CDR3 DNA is TGTGCCAGCAGCCGGAGCGGCCAAGAGACCCAGTACTTC. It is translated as CASSRSGQETQYF.

CDR3 protein: CASSVAGLAGEQYF. The CDR3 DNA is TGTGCCAGCAGCGTAGCGGGACTAGCTGGCGAGCAGTACTTC. The chain uses TRBV9 and TRBJ2-7; 9 nucleotides align to TRBD2. Trimming removed 0 bases from V and 6 bases from J; junction bases left unmatched: 4. This CDR3 comprises 14 residues. Germline V gene data show CDR1 as SGDLS and CDR2 as YYNGEE.

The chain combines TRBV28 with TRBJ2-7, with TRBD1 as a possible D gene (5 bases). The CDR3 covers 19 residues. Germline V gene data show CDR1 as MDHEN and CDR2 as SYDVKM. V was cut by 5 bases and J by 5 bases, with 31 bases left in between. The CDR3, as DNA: TGTGCCAGCAGTCCTTGGGGATGGGGCCGGTCCAAGGCTGTGAACGAGCAGTACTTC. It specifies CASSPWGWGRSKAVNEQYF.

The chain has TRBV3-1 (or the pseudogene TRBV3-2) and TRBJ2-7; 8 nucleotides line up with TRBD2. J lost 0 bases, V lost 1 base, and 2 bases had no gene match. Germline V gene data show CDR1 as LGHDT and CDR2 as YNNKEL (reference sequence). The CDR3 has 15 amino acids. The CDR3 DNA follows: TGTGCCAGCAGCCAAGCTAGCGGGCCCTCCTACGAGCAGTACTTC. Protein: CASSQASGPSYEQYF.

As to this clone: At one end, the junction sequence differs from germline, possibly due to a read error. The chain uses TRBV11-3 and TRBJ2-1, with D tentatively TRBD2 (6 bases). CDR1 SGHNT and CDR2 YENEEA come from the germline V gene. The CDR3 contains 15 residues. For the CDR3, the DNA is TGTGCCAGCAGCCTAGAATGGGACTCCCACAATGAGCAGTTCTTC. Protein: CASSLEWDSHNEQFF.